This T cell receptor beta chain was found in a study of blood T cells in healthy people across ages. Germline-derived CDR1 and CDR2 are SQVTM and ANQGSEA. CDR3 size: 15 residues. Germline trimming cut 4 bases from V and 1 base from J; bases unmatched to any gene: 8. Together with a sample-barcoded 5' primer, a J-beta primer mix was included in a second PCR lasting roughly 6 to 12 cycles. MiXCR was run by TCRdb on the 5' RACE reads, yielding one entry per CDR3 protein. This table holds around 750,000 distinct CDR3 sequences, around half found once. V gene TRBV29-1 combines with J gene TRBJ2-7; 9 bases align to TRBD1. The sequenced sample was blood. The sequence came from an elderly man in good health. This CDR3 is CSVAGDRALSYEQYF. CDR3 in DNA: TGCAGCGTTGCGGGGGACAGGGCCCTATCCTACGAGCAGTACTTC.